The rows below give T cell receptor beta chains drawn from one sample of a study of T cell responses to AZD1222 COVID-19 vaccine. Data came from immunoSEQ multiplex PCR; TCRdb stores just in-frame clones and leaves some out. The data hold about 120,000 clones, with about 93% observed a single time. The material sequenced was peripheral blood, taken 28 days after the second AZD1222 dose. All receptors come from an adult who received the AZD1222 COVID-19 vaccine. Both conserved end residues are part of each CDR3. Fields, in order: J gene, V gene, CDR3 protein.

J gene: TRBJ1-3; V gene: TRBV5-4; CDR3 protein: CASSPGSGNTIYF
J gene: TRBJ1-1; V gene: TRBV15; CDR3 protein: CATSRDTANTEAFF
J gene: TRBJ2-5; V gene: TRBV19; CDR3 protein: CASSTGTSGGYQETQYF
J gene: TRBJ1-1; V gene: TRBV7-8; CDR3 protein: CASSPELTGSGILEAFF
J gene: TRBJ2-7; V gene: TRBV6-5; CDR3 protein: CASSFGARYEQYF
J gene: TRBJ2-1; V gene: TRBV7-8; CDR3 protein: CASRTSGILHDEQFF
J gene: TRBJ2-3; V gene: TRBV6-2/TRBV6-3; CDR3 protein: CASSRGLDPQYF
J gene: TRBJ2-3; V gene: TRBV6-4; CDR3 protein: CASAFNGASTDTQYF
J gene: TRBJ2-3; V gene: TRBV4-1; CDR3 protein: CASSQEVLATDTQYF
J gene: TRBJ1-3; V gene: TRBV7-9; CDR3 protein: CASSLQGTGNTIYF
J gene: TRBJ2-7; V gene: TRBV4-3; CDR3 protein: CASSQELNGGFNEQYF
J gene: TRBJ1-6; V gene: TRBV14; CDR3 protein: CASAEGRGRPGVSPLHF
J gene: TRBJ2-4; V gene: TRBV2; CDR3 protein: CASSDGASVVAKNIQYF
J gene: TRBJ2-3; V gene: TRBV3-1/TRBV3-2; CDR3 protein: CASSQVGDSTQYF
J gene: TRBJ1-3; V gene: TRBV5-1; CDR3 protein: CASRAGLSSGNTIYF
J gene: TRBJ2-2; V gene: TRBV10-3; CDR3 protein: CAIGGARDTGELFF